The 19 T cell receptor beta chains below come from one sample, sequenced in a study of PD-1 blockade in classical Hodgkin lymphoma. Measured with immunoSEQ multiplex PCR; TCRdb has only the in-frame clones, and not every one. The sample lists about 15,000 clones, approximately 69% occurring once. After autologous stem cell transplantation all patients relapsed, and prior brentuximab vedotin exposure differed between cohorts. The sample was peripheral blood mononuclear cells (PBMCs), taken before the second cycle of nivolumab. These receptors came from a human donor with classical Hodgkin lymphoma.

The rearrangement links TRBV7-6 to TRBJ1-5; D gene unclear. The CDR3 totals 13 residues. Trimming cost V 1 base and J 6 bases, with 7 bases left between them. Germline CDR1 and CDR2: SGHVS and FNYEAQ. CDR3 loop: CASSLEFGQPQHF. The CDR3 DNA sequence: TGTGCCAGCAGCTTAGAGTTTGGTCAGCCCCAGCATTTT.

The rearrangement uses TRBV15 and TRBJ2-5, with TRBD1 matching over 8 bases. This CDR3 has 16 residues. V lost 4 bases and J lost 5; bases outside the gene matches: 12. CDR1 and CDR2 from the germline V gene are LNHNV and YYDKDF (reference sequence). In DNA, the CDR3 is TGTGCCACCAGCATCGGGAGCACAGGGGGAAGGGAGACCCAGTACTTC. This gives the protein CATSIGSTGGRETQYF.

This chain uses TRBV4-2 with TRBJ2-5, with 8 bases aligning to TRBD1. The J call may be mistaken, given a closer DNA end match to TRBJ2-7. The CDR3 contains 15 residues. Per germline, CDR1 LGHNA and CDR2 YNFKEQ. CDR3 in amino acids: CASSQDQGASYEQYF. In DNA form, the CDR3 reads TGTGCCAGCAGCCAAGATCAGGGGGCGTCTTACGAGCAGTACTTC.

The chain couples TRBV4-1 to TRBJ2-5, with D unclear. The length of the CDR3 is 15 residues. Germline CDR1 and CDR2: MGHRA and YSYEKL. The ends were cut back, 1 base at V and 3 bases at J, with 12 bases in the middle. The CDR3 sequence: CASSQARAPEETQYF. The CDR3 nucleotides are TGCGCCAGCAGCCAAGCGAGAGCGCCTGAAGAGACCCAGTACTTC.

The V call is TRBV5-1, the J call TRBJ1-3; D is unresolved. The V end was cut by 4 bases, the J end by 4 bases, with 3 bases between. This CDR3 has 11 amino acids. CDR1 and CDR2 (germline): SGHRS, YFSETQ. CDR3 in amino acids: CASSDGNTIYF. In DNA form, the CDR3 reads TGCGCCAGCAGCGACGGAAACACCATATATTTT. The variable domain in full, completed from reference TRBV5-1 and TRBJ1-3, reads KAGVTQTPRYLIKTRGQQVTLSCSPISGHRSVSWYQQTPGQGLQFLFEYFSETQRNKGNFPGRFSGRQFSNSRSEMNVSTLELGDSALYLCASSDGNTIYFGEGSWLTVV.

J is TRBJ2-2 and V is TRBV5-1; D gene uncertain. This CDR3 contains 14 residues. V lost 0 bases to trimming and J lost 2 bases, with 5 bases between them. CDR1 and CDR2 (germline): SGHRS, YFSETQ. CDR3 in DNA: TGCGCCAGCAGCTTGGACCCAAACACCGGGGAGCTGTTTTTT. Its translation: CASSLDPNTGELFF. The full variable domain, in which reference TRBV5-1 and TRBJ2-2 provide the parts outside the CDR3, is KAGVTQTPRYLIKTRGQQVTLSCSPISGHRSVSWYQQTPGQGLQFLFEYFSETQRNKGNFPGRFSGRQFSNSRSEMNVSTLELGDSALYLCASSLDPNTGELFFGEGSRLTVL.

V and J are TRBV4-1 and TRBJ2-7; TRBD2 is a possible D gene (6 bases). V shed 0 bases and J shed 3 bases, with 15 bases lying between them. The V gene's germline CDR1 is MGHRA and CDR2 YSYEKL. This CDR3 has 16 amino acids. The CDR3 nucleotides read TGCGCCAGCAGCCAAGAGTCGGAGGGAGCAGACTACGAGCAGTACTTC. Translated: CASSQESEGADYEQYF.

The V gene is TRBV7-9, the J gene TRBJ1-3; 7 bases fit TRBD1. The CDR3 is made up of 18 amino acids. Germline lookup yields CDR1 SEHNR and CDR2 FQNEAQ (reference sequence). The trim removed 4 bases at V and 0 bases at J, leaving 12 bases unmatched. The CDR3 DNA reads as TGTGCCAGCAGCTCGGTCGACAGGGTGGGTTACTCTGGAAACACCATATATTTT. It specifies CASSSVDRVGYSGNTIYF.

J is TRBJ2-7 and V is TRBV14, with D perhaps being TRBD1 or TRBD2 (5 bases each). The CDR3 totals 13 residues. The V gene's germline CDR1 is SGHDN and CDR2 FVKESK. V was cut by 7 bases and J by 6 bases, with 16 bases left in between. The CDR3 DNA reads TGTGCCAGCACGCCGGGACCCCCTGGCGAGCAGTACTTC. As protein: CASTPGPPGEQYF.

The V and J genes are TRBV27 and TRBJ2-1; either TRBD1 or TRBD2 may fit D (5 bases each). Germline values: CDR1 MNHEY, CDR2 SMNVEV (reference sequence). The CDR3 is made up of 15 amino acids. The germline V and J ends were trimmed by 6 bases and 2 bases, with 14 bases remaining between them. CDR3 coding DNA: TGTGCCAGCAGGCCCTTGGGGGACCCCTACAATGAGCAGTTCTTC. Its translation is CASRPLGDPYNEQFF.

The V call is TRBV28, the J call TRBJ2-7; possible D gene TRBD1, 6 bases. The germline gives CDR1 MDHEN, CDR2 SYDVKM. This CDR3 comprises 14 residues. The V end lost 6 bases, the J end lost 0 bases, and 12 bases lay between the germline ends. The chain's CDR3 is CASSRTVRSYEQYF. The CDR3 nucleotides are TGTGCCAGCAGCCGGACAGTCCGCTCCTACGAGCAGTACTTC.

The chain couples TRBV10-1 to TRBJ2-1; TRBD1 or TRBD2 may be the D gene (5 bases each). This CDR3 region has 14 residues. Germline lookup yields CDR1 WNHNN and CDR2 SYGVQD (reference sequence). V was pared by 3 bases and J by 7 bases, with 13 bases between. The DNA of the CDR3 is TGCGCCAGCAGTGATAGAGGGGCGCATAATGAGCAGTTCTTC. It encodes CASSDRGAHNEQFF.

CDR3 amino acids: CASSIAAGGQEFF. DNA for the CDR3: TGTGCCAGTAGTATCGCGGCGGGGGGGCAGGAGTTCTTC. V gene TRBV19 combines with J gene TRBJ2-1; 9 bases are shared with TRBD2. The germline CDR1 and CDR2 sequences are LNHDA and SQIVND (reference sequence). The CDR3 runs 13 residues. V shed 3 bases, J shed 14 bases, and the junction held 8 bases outside the gene matches.

This clone is medium-sized by share. V is TRBV10-1 and J is TRBJ2-7, with 11 nucleotides matching TRBD2. In germline, CDR1 is WNHNN, CDR2 SYGVQD (reference sequence). With 2 bases clipped from V and 3 bases from J, the junction kept 0 bases outside the gene matches. CDR3 size: 14 residues. The CDR3 DNA reads TGCGCCAGCAGTGAGGGGACTAGCGGCTACGAGCAGTACTTC. Amino acid sequence: CASSEGTSGYEQYF.

J is TRBJ1-1 and V is TRBV11-2; D gene uncertain. The CDR3 is made up of 15 amino acids. The germline V gene encodes CDR1 SGHAT and CDR2 FQNNGV. The V gene lost 5 bases and the J gene lost 8 bases, with 21 bases spanning the gap. CDR3 bases: TGTGCCAGCAGCCAGCGTATGGGTGGGGAGGACGAAGCTTTCTTT. Protein sequence: CASSQRMGGEDEAFF. The complete variable domain, with remaining parts taken from reference TRBV11-2 and TRBJ1-1, reads EAGVAQSPRYKIIEKRQSVAFWCNPISGHATLYWYQQILGQGPKLLIQFQNNGVVDDSQLPKDRFSAERLKGVDSTLKIQPAKLEDSAVYLCASSQRMGGEDEAFFGQGTRLTVV.

This clone was recorded only once. V and J are TRBV30 and TRBJ1-1; D is ambiguous. The CDR3 consists of 15 residues. The V gene lost 4 bases and the J gene lost 1 base, with 16 bases spanning the gap. CDR1 and CDR2 (germline): GTSNPN, SVGIG (reference sequence). This CDR3 reads CAWKRFGRTNTEAFF. The CDR3 DNA sequence: TGTGCCTGGAAACGCTTCGGACGGACGAACACTGAAGCTTTCTTT.

CDR3: CASSLGDVWGEEQFF. The CDR3 DNA is TGTGCCAGCAGTCTAGGGGACGTTTGGGGCGAAGAGCAGTTCTTC. This chain joins TRBV11-2 and TRBJ2-1, with D perhaps being TRBD1 or TRBD2 (5 bases each). V lost 6 bases to trimming and J lost 10 bases, with 22 bases between them. The germline V gene encodes CDR1 SGHAT and CDR2 FQNNGV. CDR3 length: 15 residues.

CDR3 nucleotide sequence: TGTGCCAGCAGCTTAGACCGGCGCGTGGACACCGGGGAGCTGTTTTTT. This codes for CASSLDRRVDTGELFF. This rearrangement joins TRBV7-2 to TRBJ2-2; D gene ambiguous. Per germline, CDR1 SGHTA and CDR2 FQGNSA. Trimming stripped 1 base from V and 3 bases from J, with 12 bases between. CDR3 length: 16 amino acids.

V is TRBV27 and J is TRBJ1-1, with a tentative D call TRBD1 (6 bases). This CDR3 comprises 16 residues. Germline CDR1 MNHEY, CDR2 SMNVEV (reference sequence). Trimming shortened V by 5 bases and J by 1 base, and 17 bases separated the two germline ends. DNA for the CDR3: TGTGCCAGCAGTCCGACCACAGGGTCACGGAACACTGAAGCTTTCTTT. This translates into CASSPTTGSRNTEAFF.